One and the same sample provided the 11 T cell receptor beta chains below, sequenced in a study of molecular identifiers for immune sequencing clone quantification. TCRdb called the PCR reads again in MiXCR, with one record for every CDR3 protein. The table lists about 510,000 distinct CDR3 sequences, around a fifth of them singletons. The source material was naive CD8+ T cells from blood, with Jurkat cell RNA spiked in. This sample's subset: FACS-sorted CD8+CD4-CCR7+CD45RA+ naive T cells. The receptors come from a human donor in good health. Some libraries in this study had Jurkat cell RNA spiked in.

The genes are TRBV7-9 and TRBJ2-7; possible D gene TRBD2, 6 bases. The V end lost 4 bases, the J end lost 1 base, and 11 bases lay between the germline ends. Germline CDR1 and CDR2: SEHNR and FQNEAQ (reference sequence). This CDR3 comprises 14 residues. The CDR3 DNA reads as TGTGCCAGCAGCTCGACTCTAGCGTCCTACGAGCAGTACTTC. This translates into CASSSTLASYEQYF.

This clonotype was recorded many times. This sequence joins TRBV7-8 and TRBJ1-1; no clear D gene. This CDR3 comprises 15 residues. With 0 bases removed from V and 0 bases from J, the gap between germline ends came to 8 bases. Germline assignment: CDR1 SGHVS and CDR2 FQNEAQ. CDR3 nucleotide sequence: TGTGCCAGCAGCTTAGCCCAGGATATGAACACTGAAGCTTTCTTT. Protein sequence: CASSLAQDMNTEAFF.

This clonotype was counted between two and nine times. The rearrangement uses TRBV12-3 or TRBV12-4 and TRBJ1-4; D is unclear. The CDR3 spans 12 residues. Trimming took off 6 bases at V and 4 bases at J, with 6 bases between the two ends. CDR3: CASRENNEKLFF. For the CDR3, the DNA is TGTGCCAGCAGGGAAAATAATGAAAAACTGTTTTTT.

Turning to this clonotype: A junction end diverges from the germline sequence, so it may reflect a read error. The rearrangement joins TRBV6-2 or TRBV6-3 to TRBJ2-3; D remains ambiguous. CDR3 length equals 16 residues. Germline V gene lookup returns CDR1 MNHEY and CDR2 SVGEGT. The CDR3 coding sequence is TGTGCCTGCAGTTACTTAGTGGGCCTAAGCACAGATACGCAGTATTTT. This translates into CACSYLVGLSTDTQYF.

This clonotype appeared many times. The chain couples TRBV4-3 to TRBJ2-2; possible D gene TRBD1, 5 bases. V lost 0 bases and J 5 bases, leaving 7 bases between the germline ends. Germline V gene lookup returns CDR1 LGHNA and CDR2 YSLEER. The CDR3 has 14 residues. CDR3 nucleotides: TGCGCCAGCAGCCAAGAAGGGGAAACCGGGGAGCTGTTTTTT. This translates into CASSQEGETGELFF.

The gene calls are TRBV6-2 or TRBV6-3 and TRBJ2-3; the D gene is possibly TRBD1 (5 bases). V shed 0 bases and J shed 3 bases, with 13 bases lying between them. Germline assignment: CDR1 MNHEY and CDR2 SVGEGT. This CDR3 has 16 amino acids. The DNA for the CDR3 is TGTGCCAGCAGTTACTCTGACAGCGACCCGACAGATACGCAGTATTTT. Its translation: CASSYSDSDPTDTQYF.

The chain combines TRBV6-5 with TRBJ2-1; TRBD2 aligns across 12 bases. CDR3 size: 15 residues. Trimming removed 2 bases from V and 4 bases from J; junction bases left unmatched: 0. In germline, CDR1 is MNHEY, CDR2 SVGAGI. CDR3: CASSYLAGGYNEQFF. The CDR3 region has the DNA TGTGCCAGCAGTTACCTAGCGGGGGGGTACAATGAGCAGTTCTTC.

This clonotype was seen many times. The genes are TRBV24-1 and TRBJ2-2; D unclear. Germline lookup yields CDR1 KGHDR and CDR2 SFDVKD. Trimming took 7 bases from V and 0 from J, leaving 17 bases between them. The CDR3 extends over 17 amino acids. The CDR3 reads CATSDAILGTNTGELFF. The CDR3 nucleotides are TGTGCCACCAGCGATGCCATTCTTGGGACGAACACCGGGGAGCTGTTTTTT.

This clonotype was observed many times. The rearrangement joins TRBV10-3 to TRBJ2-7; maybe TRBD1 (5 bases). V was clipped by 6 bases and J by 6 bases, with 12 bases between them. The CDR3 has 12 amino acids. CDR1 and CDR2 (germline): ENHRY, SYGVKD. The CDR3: CAISPDSTEQYF. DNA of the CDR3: TGTGCCATCAGCCCTGACAGTACCGAGCAGTACTTC.

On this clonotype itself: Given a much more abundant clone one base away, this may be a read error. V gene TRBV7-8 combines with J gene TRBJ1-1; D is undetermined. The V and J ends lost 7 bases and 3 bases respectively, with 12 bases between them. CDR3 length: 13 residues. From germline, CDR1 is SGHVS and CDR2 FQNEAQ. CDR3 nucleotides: TGTGCCAGCATCTCACCCACGGACACTGAAGCTTTCTTT. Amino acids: CASISPTDTEAFF.

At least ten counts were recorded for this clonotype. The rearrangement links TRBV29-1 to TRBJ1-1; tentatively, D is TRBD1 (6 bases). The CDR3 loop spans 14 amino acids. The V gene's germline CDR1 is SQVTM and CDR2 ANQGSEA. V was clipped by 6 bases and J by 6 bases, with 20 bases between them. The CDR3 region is CSVLLPGQNPEAFF. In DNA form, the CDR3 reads TGCAGCGTCCTACTACCGGGACAAAACCCTGAAGCTTTCTTT.